Listed below are T cell receptor beta chains from one sample, sequenced in a study of low-dose radiotherapy and immunotherapy resistance in tumors. One entry per CDR3 protein results from TCRdb running MiXCR on the reads. The sample consists of under 70,000 distinct CDR3 sequences, 20% to 25% of them appearing once. The starting material was PBMCs, obtained before treatment. The receptors here all came from a male donor with prostate cancer. Both conserved end residues are part of each CDR3. D genes are given only for firm matches. Clone size is given for some rows only: seen once, a few or many times, or a class if the clone is expanded.

D gene: TRBD1; clone size: many; V gene: TRBV9; J gene: TRBJ1-1; CDR3 DNA: TGTGCCAGCAGCCCACCTCAGGGGGCTACTGAAGCTTTCTTT; CDR3 protein: CASSPPQGATEAFF
D gene: .; clone size: .; V gene: TRBV5-8; J gene: TRBJ2-3; CDR3 DNA: TGTGCCAGCAGCTTGGGGGTAGCAGAAGATACGCAGTATTTT; CDR3 protein: CASSLGVAEDTQYF
D gene: TRBD2; clone size: .; V gene: TRBV11-2; J gene: TRBJ2-7; CDR3 DNA: TGTGCCAGCAGCTCCCGGGAGGTATACTACGAGCAGTACTTC; CDR3 protein: CASSSREVYYEQYF
D gene: .; clone size: many; V gene: TRBV2; J gene: TRBJ2-7; CDR3 DNA: TGTGCCAGCGGAGGCGGGGGCATATCCTACGAGCAGTACTTC; CDR3 protein: CASGGGGISYEQYF
D gene: TRBD2; clone size: many; V gene: TRBV29-1; J gene: TRBJ2-5; CDR3 DNA: TGCAGCGGCCAGCCCGGGAGGGTAGGAGAGACCCAGTACTTC; CDR3 protein: CSGQPGRVGETQYF
D gene: .; clone size: many; V gene: TRBV13; J gene: TRBJ1-5; CDR3 DNA: TGTGCCAGCAGACGCTGGGGTGAAGGCAATCAGCCCCAGCATTTT; CDR3 protein: CASRRWGEGNQPQHF
D gene: .; clone size: many; V gene: TRBV5-1; J gene: TRBJ1-2; CDR3 DNA: TGCGCCAGCAGCTTAACAGGGAATCGTGGCTACACCTTC; CDR3 protein: CASSLTGNRGYTF
D gene: .; clone size: medium-sized; V gene: TRBV20-1; J gene: TRBJ2-1; CDR3 DNA: TGCAGTGCTAGAGGTCCCGATGAGCAGTTCTTC; CDR3 protein: CSARGPDEQFF
D gene: TRBD1; clone size: once; V gene: TRBV15; J gene: TRBJ1-5; CDR3 DNA: TGTGCCACCAGCAGCGGGACAGGGGTTAGCAATCAGCCCCAGCATTTT; CDR3 protein: CATSSGTGVSNQPQHF
D gene: .; clone size: many; V gene: TRBV25-1; J gene: TRBJ2-1; CDR3 DNA: TGTGCCAGCATCGACAGGCCCTACAATGAGCAGTTCTTC; CDR3 protein: CASIDRPYNEQFF
D gene: TRBD2; clone size: .; V gene: TRBV15; J gene: TRBJ2-3; CDR3 DNA: TGTGCCACCAGCAGAGGGGGAGGGGAAGATACGCAGTATTTT; CDR3 protein: CATSRGGGEDTQYF
D gene: TRBD1; clone size: many; V gene: TRBV18; J gene: TRBJ2-7; CDR3 DNA: TGTGCCAGCTCACCCCAGGGGGCTCACGAGCAGTACTTC; CDR3 protein: CASSPQGAHEQYF
D gene: .; clone size: many; V gene: TRBV7-9; J gene: TRBJ1-2; CDR3 DNA: TGTGCCAGCAGACTGGACGGCACTAACTATGGCTACACCTTC; CDR3 protein: CASRLDGTNYGYTF
D gene: TRBD1; clone size: few; V gene: TRBV18; J gene: TRBJ1-1; CDR3 DNA: TGTGCCAGCTCACCACAGGGGGCACAAACTGAAGCTTTCTTT; CDR3 protein: CASSPQGAQTEAFF
D gene: TRBD1; clone size: many; V gene: TRBV6-2/TRBV6-3; J gene: TRBJ2-7; CDR3 DNA: TGTGCCAGCAGCTACAAGGACAGGGGTACCTACGAGCAGTACTTC; CDR3 protein: CASSYKDRGTYEQYF
D gene: TRBD1; clone size: many; V gene: TRBV10-1; J gene: TRBJ1-2; CDR3 DNA: TGCGCCAGCAGTGAGTCGGGACAGTATGGCTACACCTTC; CDR3 protein: CASSESGQYGYTF
D gene: .; clone size: .; V gene: TRBV5-4; J gene: TRBJ2-5; CDR3 DNA: TGTGCCAGCAGCTTGGTCGGCTACCAAGAGACCCAGTACTTC; CDR3 protein: CASSLVGYQETQYF
D gene: TRBD1; clone size: many; V gene: TRBV7-2; J gene: TRBJ1-1; CDR3 DNA: TGTGCCAGCAGCTACGGGACAGGGGGCCTGGGGCCTTTCTTT; CDR3 protein: CASSYGTGGLGPFF
D gene: TRBD1; clone size: many; V gene: TRBV4-1; J gene: TRBJ2-7; CDR3 DNA: TGCGCCAGCAGCCAAGGGACAGGGGCCCACGAGCAGTACTTC; CDR3 protein: CASSQGTGAHEQYF
D gene: .; clone size: many; V gene: TRBV6-1; J gene: TRBJ2-1; CDR3 DNA: TGTGCCAGCAGTGCCGGGACTCTGGGTCTCGATGAGCAGTTCTTC; CDR3 protein: CASSAGTLGLDEQFF
D gene: .; clone size: many; V gene: TRBV9; J gene: TRBJ2-2; CDR3 DNA: TGTGCCAGCAGCCAGATAGCCGGGGCCGGGGAGCTGTTTTTT; CDR3 protein: CASSQIAGAGELFF
D gene: TRBD2; clone size: many; V gene: TRBV28; J gene: TRBJ2-3; CDR3 DNA: TGTGCCAGCAGTATGCCTTCTAGCGGGAGGTCCCCCTCTGGATGGGATACGCAGTATTTT; CDR3 protein: CASSMPSSGRSPSGWDTQYF
D gene: TRBD1; clone size: many; V gene: TRBV6-6; J gene: TRBJ2-2; CDR3 DNA: TGTGCCAGCACCCATGGGACAGGAGACACCGGGGAGCTGTTTTTT; CDR3 protein: CASTHGTGDTGELFF
D gene: .; clone size: .; V gene: TRBV6-6; J gene: TRBJ2-6; CDR3 DNA: TGTGCCAGCAGTGAAAAGAGCTCTGGGGCCAACGTCCTGACTTTC; CDR3 protein: CASSEKSSGANVLTF
D gene: TRBD1; clone size: many; V gene: TRBV19; J gene: TRBJ2-3; CDR3 DNA: TGTGCCAGTAGTAAGGGACAGGGGGCCTTTCGCACAGATACGCAGTATTTT; CDR3 protein: CASSKGQGAFRTDTQYF
D gene: TRBD2; clone size: many; V gene: TRBV20-1; J gene: TRBJ2-1; CDR3 DNA: TGCAGTGCGCGTAGCGGGAACGAGCAGTTCTTC; CDR3 protein: CSARSGNEQFF